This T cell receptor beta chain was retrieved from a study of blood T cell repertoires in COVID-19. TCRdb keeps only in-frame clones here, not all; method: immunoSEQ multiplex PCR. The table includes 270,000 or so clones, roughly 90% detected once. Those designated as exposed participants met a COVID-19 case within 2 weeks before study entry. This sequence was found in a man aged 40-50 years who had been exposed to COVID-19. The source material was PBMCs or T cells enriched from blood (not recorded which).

In DNA form, the CDR3 reads TGTGCCAGTAGTATAGCCGGGACCAAAAACATTCAGTACTTC. Its protein product is CASSIAGTKNIQYF. The chain joins TRBV19 to TRBJ2-4, with a weak D call TRBD2 (5 bases). CDR3 length equals 14 residues. The V end was cut by 1 base, the J end by 2 bases, with 6 bases between. Germline-derived CDR1 and CDR2 are LNHDA and SQIVND (reference sequence).